This passage covers 13 T cell receptor beta chains from one sample sequenced in a study of T cell responses to AZD1222 COVID-19 vaccine. Measured with immunoSEQ multiplex PCR; TCRdb has only the in-frame clones, and not every one. This repertoire shows about 54,000 clones, approximately 79% found once; its top ten account for more than 8.5%. Source: peripheral blood, taken on day 0 of AZD1222 vaccination. The receptors shown here come from an adult in good health.

This chain connects TRBV9 to TRBJ1-1; 7 nucleotides line up with TRBD1. The trim removed 3 bases at V and 10 bases at J, leaving 6 bases unmatched. The CDR3 spans 12 residues. Germline V gene sequence: CDR1 SGDLS, CDR2 YYNGEE. The CDR3: CASSGVTGSAFF. Written as DNA, the CDR3 is TGTGCCAGCAGCGGGGTGACAGGGTCAGCTTTCTTT.

V usage is TRBV27 and J usage is TRBJ2-1; the match to TRBD1 covers 9 bases. J gave up 6 bases and V 7 bases, and 4 bases lay outside the gene matches. Germline V lookup: CDR1 MNHEY, CDR2 SMNVEV (reference sequence). This CDR3 region has 13 residues. CDR3 residues: CASMGQGGNEQFF. CDR3 bases: TGTGCCAGCATGGGACAGGGTGGCAATGAGCAGTTCTTC.

CDR3 residues: CASSSHTGVENSPLHF. The CDR3 bases are TGTGCCAGTAGTAGTCACACGGGAGTTGAGAATTCACCCCTCCACTTT. The gene calls are TRBV19 and TRBJ1-6; D call uncertain. Trimming shortened V by 4 bases and J by 7 bases, and 17 bases separated the two germline ends. Looked up from germline, CDR1 is LNHDA and CDR2 is SQIVND (reference sequence). This CDR3 region has 16 residues.

This clone was seen a single time. The chain recombines TRBV3-1 (or the pseudogene TRBV3-2) with TRBJ2-7; perhaps TRBD1 as D (6 bases). In germline, CDR1 is LGHDT, CDR2 YNNKEL (reference sequence). This CDR3 is 12 amino acids long. Trimming took 2 bases from V and 7 from J, leaving 9 bases between them. The CDR3 loop reads CASSQRTAEQYF. The CDR3 DNA reads as TGTGCCAGCAGCCAACGGACAGCGGAGCAGTACTTC.

V usage is TRBV11-2 and J usage is TRBJ2-7; 12 positions agree with TRBD2. The V gene's germline CDR1 is SGHAT and CDR2 FQNNGV. The CDR3 runs to 17 residues. V lost 2 bases, J lost 6 bases, and 11 bases stayed unmatched. CDR3 DNA: TGTGCCAGCAGCTTATGGCTAGCGGGAGGGCCTGCGGGCGAGCAGTACTTC. Its translation: CASSLWLAGGPAGEQYF.

This sequence joins TRBV3-1 (or the pseudogene TRBV3-2) and TRBJ1-4; possible D gene TRBD1, 6 bases. Germline loops: CDR1 LGHDT, CDR2 YNNKEL (reference sequence). V lost 1 base, J lost 9 bases, and 12 bases lay in between. The CDR3 sequence is 14 residues long. CDR3 DNA sequence: TGTGCCAGCAGCCAAGCCAGACAGGCCCAAAAACTGTTTTTT. Residues: CASSQARQAQKLFF.

The V gene is TRBV21-1, the J gene TRBJ1-2; the table calls TRBD1, which could not be checked here. TRBV21-1 is a listed pseudogene. This CDR3 has 13 amino acids. CDR3 coding DNA: TGTGCCAGCAGCAAAGTGGGACAGTATGGCTACACCTTC. It yields the protein CASSKVGQYGYTF.

This clone was counted a few times. CDR3 region: CASSIAGGQANEQFF. The DNA of the CDR3 is TGTGCCAGTAGTATAGCGGGGGGGCAGGCCAATGAGCAGTTCTTC. The chain employs TRBV19 and TRBJ2-1; 8 nucleotides line up with TRBD2. There are 15 residues in the CDR3. CDR1 and CDR2 (germline): LNHDA, SQIVND (reference sequence). Germline trimming cut 1 base from V and 6 bases from J; bases unmatched to any gene: 5.

The chain is built from TRBV18 and TRBJ1-3, with TRBD1 as a possible D gene (6 bases). This CDR3 has 17 residues. Germline CDR1 reads KGHSH; CDR2 reads LQKENI. Trimming left V 3 bases short and J 2 bases short, with 17 bases between. The CDR3 nucleotides are TGTGCCAGCTCACCGGATGGGGGCTCACTCCCTGGAAACACCATATATTTT. Residues: CASSPDGGSLPGNTIYF.

The genes are TRBV5-1 and TRBJ1-4; D gene uncertain. There are 14 residues in the CDR3. Germline V gene lookup returns CDR1 SGHRS and CDR2 YFSETQ. Between the trimmed V and J ends, which lost 7 bases and 4 bases, there was a span of 14 bases. The CDR3 reads CASRPSVSNEKLFF. The DNA of the CDR3 is TGCGCCAGCCGCCCCTCGGTGAGTAATGAAAAACTGTTTTTT.

This clone has only one observation. V is TRBV18 and J is TRBJ1-2; 9 bases match TRBD1. The germline V gene encodes CDR1 KGHSH and CDR2 LQKENI. Germline trimming cut 4 bases from V and 4 bases from J; bases unmatched to any gene: 7. There are 15 residues in the CDR3. CDR3 residues: CASSQPGTGTYGYTF. DNA for the CDR3: TGTGCCAGCTCACAACCCGGGACAGGGACCTATGGCTACACCTTC.

The chain recombines TRBV7-9 with TRBJ1-4, with TRBD1 matching 9 bases. The germline CDR1 and CDR2 sequences are SEHNR and FQNEAQ (reference sequence). Trimming removed 5 bases from V and 4 bases from J; junction bases left unmatched: 5. The CDR3 is 15 amino acids. This CDR3 is CASSPGDRDNEKLFF. CDR3 coding DNA: TGTGCCAGCAGCCCAGGGGACAGGGATAATGAAAAACTGTTTTTT. The variable domain in full, completed from reference TRBV7-9 and TRBJ1-4, reads DTGVSQNPRHKITKRGQNVTFRCDPISEHNRLYWYRQTLGQGPEFLTYFQNEAQLEKSRLLSDRFSAERPKGSFSTLEIQRTEQGDSAMYLCASSPGDRDNEKLFFGSGTQLSVL.

The chain is built from TRBV5-6 and TRBJ1-1; 8 bases match TRBD1. Trimming at V came to 4 bases and at J to 0 bases, leaving 8 bases not matched to a gene. Per the germline V gene, CDR1 is SGHDT and CDR2 is YYEEEE. The CDR3 loop spans 16 amino acids. CDR3 DNA sequence: TGTGCCAGCAGCAAGACAGGGGAAGGTATGAACACTGAAGCTTTCTTT. Translation: CASSKTGEGMNTEAFF.